The sequence of this T cell receptor (beta chain) was determined in a study of blood T cell repertoires in COVID-19. Study-wide background: T cells, B-cell-depleted T cells, or PBMCs supplied cDNA or gDNA.

V lost 2 bases and J 7 bases, leaving 6 bases between the germline ends. The CDR3 runs 12 residues. Germline V gene lookup returns CDR1 MDHEN and CDR2 SYDVKM. Per the original methods: Nucleated cell number was recorded as an estimate derived from reference gene primer amplification. Profiling relied on immunoSEQ multiplex PCR, and the TCRdb table lists in-frame clones only, not all of them. The D gene and trimming were derived from the DNA, and the V and J assignments and clone size from that table. This sample yields approximately 78,000 clones, of which roughly 92% are seen a single time; just over 2.5% belongs to the top ten.

The specimen sequenced was peripheral blood. The chain employs TRBV28 and TRBJ2-1; TRBD2 is a possible D gene (6 bases). The sequence derives from a man aged 50-60 years with COVID-19, enrolled during active disease. This CDR3 reads CASSLGGNEQFF. CDR3 DNA: TGTGCCAGCAGTTTAGGGGGGAATGAGCAGTTCTTC. Together with reference TRBV28 and TRBJ2-1, the CDR3 gives the full variable domain: DVKVTQSSRYLVKRTGEKVFLECVQDMDHENMFWYRQDPGLGLRLIYFSYDVKMKEKGDIPEGYSVSREKKERFSLILESASTNQTSMYLCASSLGGNEQFFGPGTRLTVL.